Listed below are T cell receptor beta chains from one sample, sequenced in a study of cytomegalovirus exposure and HLA in healthy donors. Measured with immunoSEQ multiplex PCR; TCRdb has only the in-frame clones, and not every one. The sample has fewer than 250,000 clones; roughly 85% are singletons. The specimen sequenced was PBMCs. The source is a woman younger than 35 in good health and CMV-seronegative. CDR3s include the opening cysteine and the closing phenylalanine or tryptophan. D genes are given only for firm matches. Only part of the rows carry a size: once, few, many, or a class if the clone is expanded.

J gene: TRBJ2-4; CDR3 length: 14; clone size: -; V gene: TRBV6-1; D gene: -; CDR3 DNA: TGTGCCAGCGCCGGATCTCCAGCCAAAAACATTCAGTACTTC; CDR3 protein: CASAGSPAKNIQYF
J gene: TRBJ1-2; CDR3 length: 13; clone size: -; V gene: TRBV10-2; D gene: -; CDR3 DNA: TGCGCCAGCAGTGAGAGGGGAGTGGAGGGCTACACCTTC; CDR3 protein: CASSERGVEGYTF
J gene: TRBJ1-3; CDR3 length: 16; clone size: once; V gene: TRBV5-1; D gene: -; CDR3 DNA: TGCGCCAGCAGCTTGGCCGGGGAGCACTCTGGAAACACCATATATTTT; CDR3 protein: CASSLAGEHSGNTIYF
J gene: TRBJ1-2; CDR3 length: 14; clone size: -; V gene: TRBV28; D gene: -; CDR3 DNA: TGTGCCAGCATCGGGGGAGTTGCTAACTATGGCTACACCTTC; CDR3 protein: CASIGGVANYGYTF
J gene: TRBJ2-2; CDR3 length: 15; clone size: -; V gene: TRBV2; D gene: TRBD1; CDR3 DNA: TGTGCCAGCAGTGAGGACAGGGGGCGTACCGGGGAGCTGTTTTTT; CDR3 protein: CASSEDRGRTGELFF
J gene: TRBJ2-3; CDR3 length: 16; clone size: -; V gene: TRBV5-1; D gene: TRBD2; CDR3 DNA: TGCGCCAGCAGCTTGGCCGGGCGGGGGAGCACAGATACGCAGTATTTT; CDR3 protein: CASSLAGRGSTDTQYF
J gene: TRBJ2-3; CDR3 length: 13; clone size: -; V gene: TRBV30; D gene: -; CDR3 DNA: TGTGCCTGGAGCCCGGGGACGGGAGAAACGCAGTATTTT; CDR3 protein: CAWSPGTGETQYF
J gene: TRBJ2-1; CDR3 length: 12; clone size: once; V gene: TRBV25-1; D gene: -; CDR3 DNA: TGTGCCAGCAAGGGCAGTAACTATGAGCAGTTCTTC; CDR3 protein: CASKGSNYEQFF
J gene: TRBJ2-3; CDR3 length: 16; clone size: -; V gene: TRBV6-5; D gene: TRBD2; CDR3 DNA: TGTGCCAGCAGTTACTCAGGACTAGTTGGCGCAGATACGCAGTATTTT; CDR3 protein: CASSYSGLVGADTQYF
J gene: TRBJ1-2; CDR3 length: 16; clone size: -; V gene: TRBV13; D gene: TRBD1; CDR3 DNA: TGTGCCAGCAGCTTAGGATCTTACAGGGGTGGCTATGGCTACACCTTC; CDR3 protein: CASSLGSYRGGYGYTF
J gene: TRBJ1-4; CDR3 length: 11; clone size: -; V gene: TRBV27; D gene: -; CDR3 DNA: TGTGCCAGCAGGCTTAATGAAAAACTGTTTTTT; CDR3 protein: CASRLNEKLFF